Each of the 15 T cell receptor beta chains below was sequenced from the same sample in a study of T-cell memory formation after mild COVID-19. TCRdb itself ran the 5' RACE reads through MiXCR, one entry per CDR3 protein. The sample contains some 300,000 distinct CDR3 sequences, roughly a fifth of which appear only once. Sequenced material: PBMCs or a T cell subset sorted from them (not recorded which). Every receptor here comes from a man aged 18 to 30 who had mild COVID-19 (a few samples of this study predate the infection). Cell type and time point are not known.

This clonotype has more than one count but fewer than ten. This sequence joins TRBV5-1 and TRBJ2-3; either TRBD1 or TRBD2 may supply D (6 bases each). The V and J ends lost 3 bases and 4 bases respectively, with 18 bases between them. Germline values: CDR1 SGHRS, CDR2 YFSETQ. There are 16 residues in the CDR3. CDR3 amino acids: CASSYLQGLRADTQYF. Written as DNA, the CDR3 is TGCGCCAGCAGCTACCTACAGGGACTGAGGGCAGATACGCAGTATTTT.

This clonotype was seen once. The chain has TRBV7-9 and TRBJ2-7, with D unresolved. V gave up 5 bases and J gave up 3 bases, with 8 bases separating them. The CDR3 spans 12 residues. The germline gives CDR1 SEHNR, CDR2 FQNEAQ (reference sequence). The CDR3 reads CASSPRRYEQYV. The CDR3, as DNA: TGTGCCAGCAGCCCACGGCGCTACGAGCAGTACGTC.

This clonotype was found many times. V is TRBV5-1 and J is TRBJ2-1; 8 bases match TRBD1. Germline lookup yields CDR1 SGHRS and CDR2 YFSETQ. Germline trimming cut 6 bases from V and 8 bases from J; bases unmatched to any gene: 10. This CDR3 has 14 amino acids. The CDR3 nucleotides read TGCGCCAGCAAAACCGGGACAGGTGTCGATGAGCAGTTCTTC. Its protein is CASKTGTGVDEQFF.

The chain has TRBV4-2 and TRBJ1-1, with unresolved D. The CDR3 is 14 amino acids. The germline V gene has CDR1 LGHNA and CDR2 YNFKEQ. Trimming shortened V by 1 base and J by 4 bases, and 10 bases separated the two germline ends. The CDR3 reads CASSQVGMGTEAFF. In nucleotides, the CDR3 is TGTGCCAGCAGCCAAGTAGGGATGGGCACTGAAGCTTTCTTT.

The chain uses TRBV20-1 and TRBJ1-6, with unresolved D. Germline CDR1 and CDR2: DFQATT and SNEGSKA (reference sequence). V dropped 2 bases and J dropped 0 bases, with 14 bases sitting between them. The CDR3 has 17 residues. DNA for the CDR3: TGCAGTGCTAGAAGAGCGGACGGGAGCTCCTATAATTCACCCCTCCACTTT. It translates to CSARRADGSSYNSPLHF.

J is TRBJ2-2 and V is TRBV5-6; D not resolved. This CDR3 has 15 amino acids. In germline, CDR1 is SGHDT, CDR2 YYEEEE. V dropped 5 bases and J dropped 7 bases, with 18 bases sitting between them. In DNA form, the CDR3 reads TGTGCCAGCAGTCCCTCCAACCCTAGTTACGGGGAGCTGTTTTTT. Residues: CASSPSNPSYGELFF.

V is TRBV6-2 or TRBV6-3 and J is TRBJ2-1, with D perhaps matching TRBD1 (5 bases). CDR3 length equals 11 residues. V lost 7 bases and J 6 bases, leaving 7 bases between the germline ends. CDR1 is MNHEY and CDR2 is SVGEGT in the germline V gene. CDR3 coding DNA: TGTGCCAGCATGCAGGGCAATGAGCAGTTCTTC. Translation gives CASMQGNEQFF.

This clonotype was detected many times. The V call is TRBV7-3, the J call TRBJ2-1; the match to TRBD2 covers 10 bases. Germline lookup yields CDR1 SGHTA and CDR2 FQGTGA. The CDR3 sequence is 15 residues long. The V and J ends lost 5 bases and 8 bases, in that order; junction bases with no gene match: 9. The CDR3 sequence is CASSLLAGVGYEQFF. The CDR3 DNA follows: TGTGCCAGCAGCCTCCTAGCGGGGGTTGGGTATGAGCAGTTCTTC.

The chain uses TRBV27 and TRBJ2-3; D may match TRBD1 or TRBD2 (6 bases each). Germline V gene data show CDR1 as MNHEY and CDR2 as SMNVEV (reference sequence). The CDR3 is 18 residues long. The germline V and J ends were trimmed by 6 bases and 4 bases, with 26 bases remaining between them. The CDR3 DNA sequence: TGTGCCAGCAGCCTCGGGGGCCCTCTTGGGGGCGGGGCAGATACGCAGTATTTT. Protein: CASSLGGPLGGGADTQYF.

CDR3 nucleotides: TGTGCCAGCAGCGTCGGGGCAACGCAAGAGACCCAGTACTTC. Its protein product is CASSVGATQETQYF. V gene TRBV5-5 combines with J gene TRBJ2-5, with D perhaps matching TRBD1 or TRBD2 (5 bases each). Per germline, CDR1 SGHKS and CDR2 YYEKEE (reference sequence). Trimming cost V 4 bases and J 2 bases, with 12 bases left between them. This CDR3 comprises 14 residues.

This clonotype has only a few counts. The rearrangement links TRBV28 to TRBJ2-3; weak D call: TRBD2 (6 bases). From germline, CDR1 is MDHEN and CDR2 SYDVKM. The CDR3 is 14 residues long. The V and J ends lost 4 bases and 4 bases respectively, with 12 bases between them. This chain's CDR3 is CASSSGGVADTQYF. CDR3 DNA sequence: TGTGCCAGCAGTTCAGGCGGGGTCGCAGATACGCAGTATTTT.

The table lists this clonotype with a few counts. This rearrangement joins TRBV5-6 to TRBJ2-5, with 9 nucleotides matching TRBD2. The CDR3 totals 15 residues. V gave up 5 bases and J gave up 2 bases; unmatched junction bases: 7. Germline V gene data show CDR1 as SGHDT and CDR2 as YYEEEE. CDR3 in DNA: TGTGCCAGCAGTGGTAGCGGGGGCCTTCAAGAGACCCAGTACTTC. Residues: CASSGSGGLQETQYF.

A few counts support this clonotype. The chain combines TRBV10-3 with TRBJ2-7; no reliable D call. The CDR3 extends over 13 amino acids. Trimming removed 0 bases at V and 0 bases at J, with 3 bases between. Per the germline V gene, CDR1 is ENHRY and CDR2 is SYGVKD. CDR3 protein: CAISESPSYEQYF. The CDR3, as DNA: TGTGCCATCAGTGAGTCCCCCTCCTACGAGCAGTACTTC.

This clonotype showed up just a few times. The chain is built from TRBV9 and TRBJ1-5; 7 positions match TRBD1. V lost 0 bases to trimming and J lost 6 bases; unmatched junction nucleotides: 3. Germline CDR1 and CDR2: SGDLS and YYNGEE. The CDR3 is made up of 14 amino acids. The CDR3 DNA reads TGTGCCAGCAGCGTAGGACAGGGAGGTCAGCCCCAGCATTTT. This translates into CASSVGQGGQPQHF.

The rearrangement uses TRBV6-6 and TRBJ1-1; the D is unclear. Deletions cut 5 bases from V and 4 bases from J, with 17 bases between. CDR1 MNHNY and CDR2 SVGAGI come from the germline V gene (reference sequence). This CDR3 is 15 amino acids long. This CDR3 is CASSPKGFLGTEAFF. The CDR3 nucleotides are TGTGCCAGCAGTCCCAAGGGCTTCTTGGGCACTGAAGCTTTCTTT.